The entry that follows covers one T cell receptor (beta chain) sequence. V gave up 0 bases and J gave up 0 bases, with 11 bases separating them. CDR1 is LGHNA and CDR2 is YSLEER in the germline V gene. The CDR3 totals 17 residues. This specimen belongs to a study of somatic mutations in cytotoxic T cells in rheumatoid arthritis. Study summary: In some cases, T-cell populations stained with V beta antibodies were flow-sorted at nearly 100% purity, and these included V beta1+ cells sequenced for TCRB.

Measured with immunoSEQ multiplex PCR; TCRdb has only the in-frame clones, and not every one. The sample comprises roughly 35,000 clones, roughly 80% of which are singletons, and about 3.4% rests with the top ten. The sequence was obtained from a man aged 35-49 years in good health. The chain joins TRBV4-3 to TRBJ2-2; a possible D gene is TRBD2 (6 bases). Sequences were obtained from CD8+ T cells sorted from blood. CDR3 region: CASSQDRREPNTGELFF. CDR3 nucleotides: TGCGCCAGCAGCCAAGATAGGAGGGAACCGAACACCGGGGAGCTGTTTTTT.